The 26 T cell receptor beta chains listed next were all sequenced from one sample in a study of cytomegalovirus exposure and HLA in healthy donors. PCR amplification relied on 60 Vbeta primers (plus 13 Jbeta primers). Only in-frame clones appear in the TCRdb table, and some are missing; sequencing was by immunoSEQ multiplex PCR. The table has about 130,000 clones, roughly three quarters seen once; the top ten hold 0.85% to 1.4%. Input material: PBMCs. The receptors here all came from a woman younger than 45 in good health and CMV-seronegative.

The chain has TRBV27 and TRBJ2-1, with TRBD1 matching 10 bases. The CDR3 is 15 amino acids. Trimming removed 2 bases from V and 6 bases from J; junction bases left unmatched: 4. CDR1 is MNHEY, CDR2 SMNVEV, per germline (reference sequence). CDR3 protein: CASSLVGTGANEQFF. CDR3 sequence (DNA): TGTGCCAGCAGTTTAGTGGGGACAGGGGCCAATGAGCAGTTCTTC.

The V gene is TRBV7-9, the J gene TRBJ1-2, with D maybe TRBD1 (6 bases). This CDR3 is built from 15 residues. CDR1 SEHNR and CDR2 FQNEAQ come from the germline V gene (reference sequence). V was trimmed by 7 bases and J by 4 bases, leaving 19 bases between them. The CDR3 sequence is CASTFSGGGPYGYTF. The DNA of the CDR3 is TGTGCCAGCACCTTCAGCGGGGGGGGCCCCTATGGCTACACCTTC.

This chain joins TRBV9 and TRBJ1-1; 9 nucleotides align to TRBD1. Trimming removed 6 bases from V and 5 bases from J; junction bases left unmatched: 8. The CDR3 has 14 amino acids. Germline CDR1 is SGDLS and CDR2 is YYNGEE. This CDR3 reads CASTRQGGETEAFF. In DNA, the CDR3 is TGTGCCAGCACTCGACAGGGGGGAGAAACTGAAGCTTTCTTT.

The rearrangement uses TRBV28 and TRBJ2-7; possibly TRBD2 for D (6 bases). The CDR3 has 13 residues. Per germline, CDR1 MDHEN and CDR2 SYDVKM. V gave up 6 bases and J gave up 0 bases, with 9 bases separating them. The chain's CDR3 is CASSPGSSYEQYF. The CDR3 DNA is TGTGCCAGCAGCCCCGGGAGCTCCTACGAGCAGTACTTC. The full variable domain, with the rest looked up from reference TRBV28 and TRBJ2-7, is DVKVTQSSRYLVKRTGEKVFLECVQDMDHENMFWYRQDPGLGLRLIYFSYDVKMKEKGDIPEGYSVSREKKERFSLILESASTNQTSMYLCASSPGSSYEQYFGPGTRLTVT.

CDR3 sequence reads: CASSQGQGNTGELFF. The CDR3 coding sequence is TGTGCCAGCAGCCAGGGACAGGGAAACACCGGGGAGCTGTTTTTT. The V call is TRBV4-2, the J call TRBJ2-2, with TRBD1 matching 9 bases. V was clipped by 3 bases and J by 2 bases; unmatched bases: 1. The CDR3 has 15 residues. Per the germline V gene, CDR1 is LGHNA and CDR2 is YNFKEQ.

The chain couples TRBV2 to TRBJ2-3, with 7 bases identical to TRBD1. Germline CDR1 is SNHLY and CDR2 is FYNNEI. V shed 8 bases, J shed 3 bases, and the junction held 5 bases outside the gene matches. This CDR3 has 13 amino acids. CDR3 DNA: TGTGCCAGCGGCGACAGGGTAACAGATACGCAGTATTTT. Protein: CASGDRVTDTQYF.

The chain carries TRBV7-9 and TRBJ2-1; TRBD1 agrees at 8 bases. Germline CDR1 reads SEHNR; CDR2 reads FQNEAQ (reference sequence). The CDR3 is made up of 15 amino acids. V dropped 1 base and J dropped 6; count of bases not matched to a gene: 5. The CDR3 DNA reads TGTGCCAGCAGCTTAGGACAGGGGTCGACCAATGAGCAGTTCTTC. Protein: CASSLGQGSTNEQFF.

The chain is built from TRBV7-9 and TRBJ2-3; 11 nucleotides line up with TRBD2. Germline assignment: CDR1 SEHNR and CDR2 FQNEAQ (reference sequence). The CDR3 has 16 amino acids. Trimming at V came to 5 bases and at J to 0 bases, leaving 4 bases not matched to a gene. The CDR3 spells CASSRGLAESTDTQYF. The DNA of the CDR3 is TGTGCCAGCAGCCGGGGACTAGCGGAGAGCACAGATACGCAGTATTTT.

The genes are TRBV5-1 and TRBJ2-3, with 7 bases lining up with TRBD2. V dropped 3 bases and J dropped 4; count of bases not matched to a gene: 8. This CDR3 has 15 amino acids. Germline values: CDR1 SGHRS, CDR2 YFSETQ. CDR3: CASSSGLGGADTQYF. Here the CDR3 DNA reads TGCGCCAGCAGCTCAGGACTAGGTGGGGCAGATACGCAGTATTTT.

The rearrangement joins TRBV4-1 to TRBJ2-5; a possible D gene is TRBD1 (6 bases). The CDR3 is 15 amino acids. V gave up 1 base and J gave up 0 bases, with 9 bases separating them. Germline values: CDR1 MGHRA, CDR2 YSYEKL. The CDR3 nucleotides read TGCGCCAGCAGCCAAGGAGACAGGTACCAAGAGACCCAGTACTTC. Encoded protein: CASSQGDRYQETQYF.

The J gene is TRBJ1-5, the V gene TRBV7-8; 7 bases align to TRBD1. V lost 1 base, J lost 4 bases, and 4 bases stayed unmatched. The CDR3 extends over 15 amino acids. Germline CDR1 is SGHVS and CDR2 is FQNEAQ. CDR3 loop: CASSLGQGMNQPQHF. CDR3 nucleotide sequence: TGTGCCAGCAGCTTAGGACAGGGAATGAATCAGCCCCAGCATTTT.

This rearrangement joins TRBV30 to TRBJ1-3, with a weak D call TRBD1 (6 bases). V dropped 4 bases and J dropped 4 bases, with 11 bases sitting between them. This CDR3 spans 13 amino acids. CDR1 GTSNPN and CDR2 SVGIG come from the germline V gene (reference sequence). The CDR3 DNA sequence: TGTGCCTGGACAGGGGCTGGAGGAAACACCATATATTTT. It specifies CAWTGAGGNTIYF.

The gene calls are TRBV6-5 and TRBJ2-7, with 9 bases lining up with TRBD1. The V segment lost 6 bases and the J segment 3 bases; nucleotides outside the gene matches: 6. CDR3 size: 14 residues. Germline V gene sequence: CDR1 MNHEY, CDR2 SVGAGI. The DNA for the CDR3 is TGTGCCAGCAGGAGGGGACAGGGTAACTACGAGCAGTACTTC. Translation: CASRRGQGNYEQYF.

The chain carries TRBV28 and TRBJ2-7, with D perhaps TRBD1 (5 bases). Germline assignment: CDR1 MDHEN and CDR2 SYDVKM. The CDR3 consists of 10 residues. V was shortened by 10 bases and J by 9 bases, with 13 bases between the two germline ends. The CDR3 loop reads CATGRGPQYF. CDR3 coding DNA: TGTGCCACCGGAAGGGGCCCGCAGTACTTC.

The rearrangement links TRBV27 to TRBJ2-7; D uncertain. The CDR3 consists of 12 residues. Trimming took off 4 bases at V and 0 bases at J, with 4 bases between the two ends. From germline, CDR1 is MNHEY and CDR2 SMNVEV (reference sequence). The CDR3 bases are TGTGCCAGCAGTTCCAGCTCCTACGAGCAGTACTTC. Translating gives CASSSSSYEQYF.

The count of this clone is one. The rearrangement joins TRBV4-3 to TRBJ2-7; 9 bases agree with TRBD2. This CDR3 spans 18 amino acids. CDR1 and CDR2 (germline): LGHNA, YSLEER. V shed 0 bases, J shed 4 bases, and the junction held 13 bases outside the gene matches. CDR3 in DNA: TGCGCCAGCAGCCAAGAGGGGGGATTCGCGGGAGGGCCTTACGAGCAGTACTTC. Its translation: CASSQEGGFAGGPYEQYF.

The chain carries TRBV10-3 and TRBJ2-4; D possibly corresponds to TRBD1 (6 bases). V was pared by 3 bases and J by 0 bases, with 12 bases between. Germline V gene sequence: CDR1 ENHRY, CDR2 SYGVKD. This CDR3 contains 16 residues. CDR3 DNA sequence: TGTGCCATCAGTGACCTCAGGGGATCAGCCAAAAACATTCAGTACTTC. Its protein is CAISDLRGSAKNIQYF.

The chain combines TRBV5-8 with TRBJ2-2, with no clear D. Trimming removed 0 bases at V and 4 bases at J, with 10 bases between. The germline V gene encodes CDR1 SGHTS and CDR2 YDEGEE. This CDR3 has 15 amino acids. This chain's CDR3 is CASSLGAAITGELFF. The DNA of the CDR3 is TGTGCCAGCAGCTTGGGGGCAGCTATCACCGGGGAGCTGTTTTTT.

The gene calls are TRBV7-2 and TRBJ1-1, with D hard to call. V was cut by 1 base and J by 1 base, with 10 bases left in between. Germline CDR1 is SGHTA and CDR2 is FQGNSA. The CDR3 runs to 15 residues. Written as DNA, the CDR3 is TGTGCCAGCAGCTTAGTAGCTGCCTCGAACACTGAAGCTTTCTTT. It is translated as CASSLVAASNTEAFF.

J is TRBJ2-1 and V is TRBV18; D not certain. CDR3 length: 13 residues. The germline CDR1 and CDR2 sequences are KGHSH and LQKENI. V was clipped by 2 bases and J by 5 bases, with 7 bases between them. In nucleotides, the CDR3 is TGTGCCAGCTCACCATTCACTGACAATGAGCAGTTCTTC. Translating it yields CASSPFTDNEQFF.

This clone was recorded only once. This chain links TRBV6-1 with TRBJ1-2, with D possibly being TRBD1 (5 bases). The V end lost 4 bases, the J end lost 7 bases, and 16 bases lay between the germline ends. Germline CDR1 reads MNHNS; CDR2 reads SASEGT. This CDR3 is 14 amino acids long. CDR3 residues: CASSVVQVASGYTF. CDR3 coding DNA: TGTGCCAGCAGTGTAGTACAGGTGGCGAGTGGCTACACCTTC.

The chain uses TRBV19 and TRBJ2-3; 9 bases agree with TRBD2. CDR3 length equals 16 residues. CDR1 and CDR2 from the germline V gene are LNHDA and SQIVND (reference sequence). Trimming cost V 2 bases and J 4 bases; bases outside gene matches: 7. The CDR3 sequence is CASSISRGGLPDTQYF. The CDR3 DNA is TGTGCCAGTAGTATATCGCGGGGGGGGTTGCCAGATACGCAGTATTTT.

This chain links TRBV5-4 with TRBJ2-5; TRBD2 might be the D (5 bases). V dropped 3 bases and J dropped 5 bases, with 5 bases sitting between them. Germline loops: CDR1 SGHNT, CDR2 YYREEE (reference sequence). This CDR3 has 11 residues. The CDR3 loop reads CASSSGETQYF. The CDR3 DNA sequence: TGTGCCAGCAGCTCGGGGGAGACCCAGTACTTC.

The chain links TRBV7-9 to TRBJ2-3, with a tentative D call TRBD1 (6 bases). From germline, CDR1 is SEHNR and CDR2 FQNEAQ (reference sequence). This CDR3 region has 12 residues. Trimming shortened V by 1 base and J by 13 bases, and 12 bases separated the two germline ends. CDR3 sequence reads: CASSLVGRGKYF. The CDR3 bases are TGTGCCAGCAGCTTAGTCGGCAGGGGCAAGTATTTT.

This clone has just one count. The CDR3 is CASSLSRTTYEQYF. For the CDR3, the DNA is TGTGCCAGCAGCTTGTCTCGGACTACCTACGAGCAGTACTTC. The genes are TRBV5-4 and TRBJ2-7, with D maybe TRBD2 (6 bases). The CDR3 runs 14 residues. Germline CDR1 and CDR2: SGHNT and YYREEE (reference sequence). Trimming cost V 1 base and J 2 bases, with 10 bases left between them.

The J gene is TRBJ2-1, the V gene TRBV27; TRBD2 might be the D (6 bases). CDR3 length equals 13 residues. Per germline, CDR1 MNHEY and CDR2 SMNVEV (reference sequence). V was trimmed by 0 bases and J by 12 bases, leaving 12 bases between them. DNA of the CDR3: TGTGCCAGCAGTTTATCAGGGAGTAGCGGGCAGTTCTTC. This encodes CASSLSGSSGQFF.